The rows below give T cell receptor beta chains drawn from one sample of a study of blood T cell repertoires in COVID-19. Sequencing was performed with immunoSEQ multiplex PCR; in TCRdb, only in-frame clones are kept and a portion is missing. The data contain about 250,000 clones, about 85% of them singletons. Sequenced sample: peripheral blood. The receptors come from a man aged 18 to 30 with active or convalescent COVID-19. CDR3s include the opening cysteine and the closing phenylalanine or tryptophan. The D gene is left open where the match is weak. Part of the rows lack a size; the others show once, few, many or a class for expanded clones.

V gene: TRBV5-5
D gene: .
J gene: TRBJ2-7
clone size: .
CDR3 protein: CASTNPRAGLYEQYF
CDR3 DNA: TGTGCCAGCACCAACCCGAGGGCGGGGTTATACGAGCAGTACTTC

V gene: TRBV11-2
D gene: .
J gene: TRBJ2-6
clone size: .
CDR3 protein: CASSLDLGANVLTF
CDR3 DNA: TGTGCCAGCAGCTTAGATCTTGGGGCCAACGTCCTGACTTTC

V gene: TRBV30
D gene: TRBD1
J gene: TRBJ1-4
clone size: .
CDR3 protein: CAWRSIDRGRPFF
CDR3 DNA: TGTGCCTGGAGATCGATCGACAGGGGGAGGCCGTTTTTT

V gene: TRBV19
D gene: .
J gene: TRBJ2-1
clone size: .
CDR3 protein: CASSLSGSSYNEQFF
CDR3 DNA: TGTGCCAGTAGTCTCAGCGGAAGCTCCTACAATGAGCAGTTCTTC

V gene: TRBV3-1/TRBV3-2
D gene: .
J gene: TRBJ2-3
clone size: .
CDR3 protein: CASSRISGYTDTQYF
CDR3 DNA: TGTGCCAGCAGCCGGATTAGCGGATACACAGATACGCAGTATTTT

V gene: TRBV6-5
D gene: TRBD2
J gene: TRBJ2-2
clone size: .
CDR3 protein: CASSTRTSVFGELFF
CDR3 DNA: TGTGCCAGCAGTACCCGGACTAGCGTTTTCGGGGAGCTGTTTTTT

V gene: TRBV4-2
D gene: TRBD2
J gene: TRBJ2-3
clone size: .
CDR3 protein: CASSAGGGLAARTDTQYF
CDR3 DNA: TGTGCCAGCAGCGCGGGCGGCGGACTAGCGGCACGCACAGATACGCAGTATTTT

V gene: TRBV5-1
D gene: TRBD2
J gene: TRBJ2-3
clone size: .
CDR3 protein: CASSGAGTSGSTDTQYF
CDR3 DNA: TGCGCCAGCAGCGGGGCCGGGACTAGCGGGAGCACAGATACGCAGTATTTT

V gene: TRBV7-3
D gene: TRBD2
J gene: TRBJ2-2
clone size: .
CDR3 protein: CASSRTSGGAGGELFF
CDR3 DNA: TGTGCCAGCAGCCGGACTAGCGGGGGGGCCGGCGGGGAGCTGTTTTTT

V gene: TRBV19
D gene: .
J gene: TRBJ2-4
clone size: .
CDR3 protein: CASSNPGEKNIQYF
CDR3 DNA: TGTGCCAGTAGTAATCCCGGAGAGAAAAACATTCAGTACTTC

V gene: TRBV3-1/TRBV3-2
D gene: .
J gene: TRBJ1-5
clone size: .
CDR3 protein: CASSQDLGQPQHF
CDR3 DNA: TGTGCCAGCAGCCAAGATTTGGGCCAGCCCCAGCATTTT

V gene: TRBV30
D gene: .
J gene: TRBJ1-2
clone size: .
CDR3 protein: CALLIPLSQIWGGNYGYTF
CDR3 DNA: TGTGCCCTCCTAATACCCCTCTCTCAGATCTGGGGGGGTAACTATGGCTACACCTTC

V gene: TRBV29-1
D gene: TRBD1
J gene: TRBJ1-1
clone size: .
CDR3 protein: CSVEPGTGGTEAFF
CDR3 DNA: TGCAGCGTCGAGCCCGGGACAGGGGGCACTGAAGCTTTCTTT

V gene: TRBV19
D gene: .
J gene: TRBJ1-5
clone size: .
CDR3 protein: CASSPDTNQPQHF
CDR3 DNA: TGTGCCAGTAGTCCGGACACCAATCAGCCCCAGCATTTT

V gene: TRBV19
D gene: .
J gene: TRBJ1-1
clone size: .
CDR3 protein: CASSSHGAMNTEAFF
CDR3 DNA: TGTGCCAGTAGTTCGCATGGGGCCATGAACACTGAAGCTTTCTTT

V gene: TRBV7-2
D gene: .
J gene: TRBJ1-2
clone size: few
CDR3 protein: CASSLALAGGGNGYTF
CDR3 DNA: TGTGCCAGCAGCTTAGCGCTTGCGGGGGGCGGAAATGGCTACACCTTC

V gene: TRBV19
D gene: TRBD1
J gene: TRBJ2-5
clone size: once
CDR3 protein: CASSPPRTGGAGETQYF
CDR3 DNA: TGTGCCAGTAGTCCCCCTCGGACAGGGGGCGCGGGAGAGACCCAGTACTTC

V gene: TRBV4-1
D gene: .
J gene: TRBJ1-1
clone size: .
CDR3 protein: CASSQAGENTEAFF
CDR3 DNA: TGCGCCAGCAGCCAAGCCGGGGAGAACACTGAAGCTTTCTTT

V gene: TRBV5-1
D gene: TRBD1
J gene: TRBJ1-2
clone size: .
CDR3 protein: CASSPDRVSYGYTF
CDR3 DNA: TGCGCCAGCAGCCCCGACAGGGTCTCCTATGGCTACACCTTC

V gene: TRBV27
D gene: TRBD1
J gene: TRBJ2-2
clone size: once
CDR3 protein: CASSRGGRPGELFF
CDR3 DNA: TGTGCCAGCAGTCGAGGGGGCAGGCCCGGGGAGCTGTTTTTT

V gene: TRBV6-5
D gene: TRBD1
J gene: TRBJ1-1
clone size: .
CDR3 protein: CASSYDRGRTEAFF
CDR3 DNA: TGTGCCAGCAGTTATGACAGGGGGCGGACTGAAGCTTTCTTT

V gene: TRBV24-1
D gene: TRBD1
J gene: TRBJ1-5
clone size: .
CDR3 protein: CATAKGQGLYSNQPQHF
CDR3 DNA: TGTGCCACCGCTAAGGGACAGGGCCTATATAGCAATCAGCCCCAGCATTTT

V gene: TRBV30
D gene: .
J gene: TRBJ1-1
clone size: .
CDR3 protein: CAWSHRVNTEAFF
CDR3 DNA: TGTGCCTGGAGTCACAGGGTGAACACTGAAGCTTTCTTT

V gene: TRBV18
D gene: .
J gene: TRBJ1-2
clone size: .
CDR3 protein: CASSPLRDNYGYTF
CDR3 DNA: TGTGCCAGCTCACCACTCAGGGATAACTATGGCTACACCTTC

V gene: TRBV5-8
D gene: .
J gene: TRBJ1-2
clone size: .
CDR3 protein: CASSLTGRPYGYTF
CDR3 DNA: TGTGCCAGCAGCTTGACGGGGAGGCCTTATGGCTACACCTTC

V gene: TRBV5-1
D gene: TRBD1
J gene: TRBJ2-5
clone size: .
CDR3 protein: CASSLPQGAGETQYF
CDR3 DNA: TGCGCCAGCAGCTTGCCCCAGGGGGCAGGAGAGACCCAGTACTTC

V gene: TRBV28
D gene: .
J gene: TRBJ2-1
clone size: .
CDR3 protein: CASRPITGSEQFF
CDR3 DNA: TGTGCCAGCAGGCCAATCACAGGGTCTGAGCAGTTCTTC

V gene: TRBV9
D gene: TRBD2
J gene: TRBJ2-7
clone size: .
CDR3 protein: CASSVGLAGGSYEQYF
CDR3 DNA: TGTGCCAGCAGCGTAGGATTAGCGGGAGGATCGTACGAGCAGTACTTC

V gene: TRBV5-1
D gene: .
J gene: TRBJ2-5
clone size: .
CDR3 protein: CASSLAFAGPQETQYF
CDR3 DNA: TGCGCCAGCAGCTTGGCCTTTGCGGGACCCCAAGAGACCCAGTACTTC

V gene: TRBV7-3
D gene: TRBD1
J gene: TRBJ2-3
clone size: .
CDR3 protein: CASSRDSLADTQYF
CDR3 DNA: TGTGCCAGCAGCCGGGACAGTTTGGCAGATACGCAGTATTTT

V gene: TRBV9
D gene: .
J gene: TRBJ1-3
clone size: .
CDR3 protein: CASSPGQGASGNTIYF
CDR3 DNA: TGTGCCAGCAGCCCCGGACAAGGCGCCTCTGGAAACACCATATATTTT

V gene: TRBV7-2
D gene: .
J gene: TRBJ2-3
clone size: .
CDR3 protein: CASSTTGTARTDTQYF
CDR3 DNA: TGTGCCAGCAGCACGACCGGGACTGCGCGTACGGATACGCAGTATTTT

V gene: TRBV13
D gene: .
J gene: TRBJ2-6
clone size: .
CDR3 protein: CASSHQGTGANVLTF
CDR3 DNA: TGTGCCAGCAGCCACCAGGGGACTGGGGCCAACGTCCTGACTTTC

V gene: TRBV5-1
D gene: .
J gene: TRBJ2-1
clone size: .
CDR3 protein: CASALQGRNNEQFF
CDR3 DNA: TGCGCCAGCGCCCTCCAGGGTCGGAACAATGAGCAGTTCTTC

V gene: TRBV21-1
D gene: .
J gene: TRBJ2-4
clone size: .
CDR3 protein: CASCRGGFSPLAKNIQYF
CDR3 DNA: TGTGCCAGCTGCAGGGGGGGTTTCTCACCCCTAGCCAAAAACATTCAGTACTTC

V gene: TRBV5-5
D gene: TRBD1
J gene: TRBJ1-1
clone size: once
CDR3 protein: CASSLNSGGAFF
CDR3 DNA: TGTGCCAGCAGCTTGAACTCAGGGGGAGCTTTCTTT

V gene: TRBV6-2/TRBV6-3
D gene: .
J gene: TRBJ1-1
clone size: .
CDR3 protein: CASSYQGGTEAFF
CDR3 DNA: TGTGCCAGCAGTTACCAGGGTGGAACTGAAGCTTTCTTT

V gene: TRBV19
D gene: TRBD1
J gene: TRBJ1-1
clone size: .
CDR3 protein: CASRAPGGAAEAFF
CDR3 DNA: TGTGCCAGTAGGGCCCCAGGGGGCGCGGCTGAAGCTTTCTTT

V gene: TRBV7-9
D gene: .
J gene: TRBJ1-2
clone size: .
CDR3 protein: CASSLELGDNGYTF
CDR3 DNA: TGTGCCAGCAGCTTAGAGTTAGGGGATAATGGCTACACCTTC

V gene: TRBV6-6
D gene: TRBD1
J gene: TRBJ1-3
clone size: .
CDR3 protein: CASSQTGDSGNTIYF
CDR3 DNA: TGTGCCAGCAGCCAGACAGGGGACTCTGGAAACACCATATATTTT

V gene: TRBV5-4
D gene: TRBD2
J gene: TRBJ2-7
clone size: .
CDR3 protein: CASSSTSGGYEQYF
CDR3 DNA: TGTGCCAGCAGCTCGACTAGCGGGGGCTACGAGCAGTACTTC

V gene: TRBV6-1
D gene: TRBD1
J gene: TRBJ1-2
clone size: .
CDR3 protein: CASSEALGQERGYTF
CDR3 DNA: TGTGCCAGCAGTGAAGCGCTAGGACAGGAGAGGGGCTACACCTTC

V gene: TRBV10-3
D gene: .
J gene: TRBJ2-7
clone size: .
CDR3 protein: CAIGQADSSYEQYF
CDR3 DNA: TGTGCCATCGGGCAGGCTGACAGCTCCTACGAGCAGTACTTC

V gene: TRBV4-1
D gene: .
J gene: TRBJ1-2
clone size: .
CDR3 protein: CASSLDRSSGYTF
CDR3 DNA: TGCGCCAGCAGCCTCGACAGGAGCTCTGGCTACACCTTC

V gene: TRBV2
D gene: .
J gene: TRBJ2-7
clone size: .
CDR3 protein: CASSGGLLYEQYF
CDR3 DNA: TGTGCCAGCAGTGGGGGACTTCTCTACGAGCAGTACTTC

V gene: TRBV10-3
D gene: .
J gene: TRBJ2-7
clone size: .
CDR3 protein: CAISRGGDSYEQYF
CDR3 DNA: TGTGCCATCTCGCGGGGCGGGGACTCCTACGAGCAGTACTTC

V gene: TRBV7-9
D gene: .
J gene: TRBJ2-7
clone size: .
CDR3 protein: CASSLPGSSYEQYF
CDR3 DNA: TGTGCCAGCAGCTTACCAGGCAGTAGCTACGAGCAGTACTTC

V gene: TRBV6-1
D gene: TRBD2
J gene: TRBJ2-7
clone size: .
CDR3 protein: CASSEVLAGNYEQYF
CDR3 DNA: TGTGCCAGCAGTGAGGTGTTAGCGGGAAACTACGAGCAGTACTTC

V gene: TRBV7-8
D gene: .
J gene: TRBJ2-7
clone size: .
CDR3 protein: CASSTSIAYEQYF
CDR3 DNA: TGTGCCAGCAGTACTAGCATTGCCTACGAGCAGTACTTC

V gene: TRBV18
D gene: .
J gene: TRBJ2-7
clone size: .
CDR3 protein: CASSPQGHEQYF
CDR3 DNA: TGTGCCAGCTCACCGCAGGGCCACGAGCAGTACTTC

V gene: TRBV7-9
D gene: .
J gene: TRBJ1-2
clone size: .
CDR3 protein: CASSPGVGYGYTF
CDR3 DNA: TGTGCCAGCAGCCCAGGGGTGGGGTATGGCTACACCTTC

V gene: TRBV7-2
D gene: .
J gene: TRBJ1-3
clone size: .
CDR3 protein: CASSLGQPRAGNTIYF
CDR3 DNA: TGTGCCAGCAGCCTAGGACAGCCCCGGGCTGGAAACACCATATATTTT

V gene: TRBV11-3
D gene: .
J gene: TRBJ1-1
clone size: .
CDR3 protein: CASSLERGTEAFF
CDR3 DNA: TGTGCCAGCAGCTTAGAACGGGGCACTGAAGCTTTCTTT

V gene: TRBV2
D gene: .
J gene: TRBJ1-2
clone size: .
CDR3 protein: CASSEALASYTF
CDR3 DNA: TGTGCCAGCAGTGAAGCGCTTGCTAGCTACACCTTC

V gene: TRBV4-1
D gene: .
J gene: TRBJ2-2
clone size: few
CDR3 protein: CASSQLSTGELFF
CDR3 DNA: TGCGCCAGCAGCCAGCTCAGTACCGGGGAGCTGTTTTTT

V gene: TRBV7-8
D gene: .
J gene: TRBJ1-2
clone size: few
CDR3 protein: CASSSSDAYGYTF
CDR3 DNA: TGTGCCAGCAGCTCTAGTGACGCGTATGGCTACACCTTC

V gene: TRBV29-1
D gene: TRBD1
J gene: TRBJ2-1
clone size: .
CDR3 protein: CSVTGARDYNEQFF
CDR3 DNA: TGCAGCGTCACAGGGGCCCGGGATTACAATGAGCAGTTCTTC

V gene: TRBV20-1
D gene: .
J gene: TRBJ1-2
clone size: .
CDR3 protein: CSASVLGGSDGYTF
CDR3 DNA: TGCAGTGCTAGTGTCCTCGGGGGTAGCGATGGCTACACCTTC

V gene: TRBV5-8
D gene: TRBD2
J gene: TRBJ2-1
clone size: .
CDR3 protein: CASSLLAGGNEQFF
CDR3 DNA: TGTGCCAGCAGCTTACTAGCGGGGGGGAATGAGCAGTTCTTC